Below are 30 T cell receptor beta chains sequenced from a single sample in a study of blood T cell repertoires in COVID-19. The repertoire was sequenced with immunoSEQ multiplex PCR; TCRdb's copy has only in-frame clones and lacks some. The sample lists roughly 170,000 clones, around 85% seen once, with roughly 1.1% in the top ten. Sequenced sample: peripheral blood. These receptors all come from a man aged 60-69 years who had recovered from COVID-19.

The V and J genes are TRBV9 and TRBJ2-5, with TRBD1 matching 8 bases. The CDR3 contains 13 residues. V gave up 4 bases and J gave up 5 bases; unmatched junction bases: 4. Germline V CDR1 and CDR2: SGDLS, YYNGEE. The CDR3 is CASSTDRVETQYF. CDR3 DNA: TGTGCCAGCAGCACGGACAGGGTTGAGACCCAGTACTTC.

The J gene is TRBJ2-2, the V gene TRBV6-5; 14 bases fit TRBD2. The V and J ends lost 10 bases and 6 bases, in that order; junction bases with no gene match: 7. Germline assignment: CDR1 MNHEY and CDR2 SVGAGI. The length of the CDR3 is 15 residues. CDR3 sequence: CATRLAGGGAGELFF. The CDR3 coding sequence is TGTGCCACCCGACTAGCGGGGGGGGGTGCCGGGGAGCTGTTTTTT.

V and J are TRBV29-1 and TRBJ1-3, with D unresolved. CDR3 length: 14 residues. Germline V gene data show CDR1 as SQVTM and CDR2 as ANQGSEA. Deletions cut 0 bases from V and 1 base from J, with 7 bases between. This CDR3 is CSVEDQVSGNTIYF. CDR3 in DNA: TGCAGCGTTGAAGATCAGGTTTCTGGAAACACCATATATTTT.

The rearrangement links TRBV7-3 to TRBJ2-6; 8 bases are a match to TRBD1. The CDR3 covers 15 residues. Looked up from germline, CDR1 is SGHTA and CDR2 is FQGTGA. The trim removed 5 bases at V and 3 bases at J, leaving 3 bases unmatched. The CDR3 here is CASSQTGVGANVLTF. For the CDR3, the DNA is TGTGCCAGCAGCCAGACAGGGGTTGGGGCCAACGTCCTGACTTTC. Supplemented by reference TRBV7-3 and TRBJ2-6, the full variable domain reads GAGVSQTPSNKVTEKGKYVELRCDPISGHTALYWYRQSLGQGPEFLIYFQGTGAADDSGLPNDRFFAVRPEGSVSTLKIQRTERGDSAVYLCASSQTGVGANVLTFGAGSRLTVL.

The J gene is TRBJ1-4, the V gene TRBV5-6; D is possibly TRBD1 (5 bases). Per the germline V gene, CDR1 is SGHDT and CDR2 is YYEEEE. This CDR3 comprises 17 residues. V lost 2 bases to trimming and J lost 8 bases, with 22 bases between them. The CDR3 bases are TGTGCCAGCAGCTTTGGGACGGGGGTCGGGTTGGTCGAAAAACTGTTTTTT. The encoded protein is CASSFGTGVGLVEKLFF.

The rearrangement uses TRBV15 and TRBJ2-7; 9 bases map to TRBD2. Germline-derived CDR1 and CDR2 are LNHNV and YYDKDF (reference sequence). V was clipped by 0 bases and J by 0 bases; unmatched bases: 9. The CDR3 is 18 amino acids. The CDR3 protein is CATSRERLAGASSYEQYF. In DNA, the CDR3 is TGTGCCACCAGCAGAGAACGGTTAGCGGGGGCAAGCTCCTACGAGCAGTACTTC. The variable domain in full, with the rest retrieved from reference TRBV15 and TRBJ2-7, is DAMVIQNPRYQVTQFGKPVTLSCSQTLNHNVMYWYQQKSSQAPKLLFHYYDKDFNNEADTPDNFQSRRPNTSFCFLDIRSPGLGDTAMYLCATSRERLAGASSYEQYFGPGTRLTVT.

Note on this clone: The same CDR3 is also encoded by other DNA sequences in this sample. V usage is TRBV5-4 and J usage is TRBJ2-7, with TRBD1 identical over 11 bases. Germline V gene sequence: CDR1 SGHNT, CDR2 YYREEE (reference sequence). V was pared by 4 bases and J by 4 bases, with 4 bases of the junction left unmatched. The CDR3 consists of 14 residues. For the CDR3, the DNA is TGTGCCAGCAGCCTCGGACAGGGGGCGTACGAGCAGTACTTC. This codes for CASSLGQGAYEQYF.

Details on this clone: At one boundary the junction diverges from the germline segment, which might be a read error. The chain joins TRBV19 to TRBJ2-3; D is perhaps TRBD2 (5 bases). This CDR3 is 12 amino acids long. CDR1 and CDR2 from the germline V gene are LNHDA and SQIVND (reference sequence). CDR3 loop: CASSSSKDTQYF. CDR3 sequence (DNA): TGTGCCAGTAGTTCTAGCAAAGATACGCAGTATTTT.

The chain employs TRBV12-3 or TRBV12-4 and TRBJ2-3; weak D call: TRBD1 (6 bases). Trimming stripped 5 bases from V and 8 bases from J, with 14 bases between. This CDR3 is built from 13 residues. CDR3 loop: CASSHRDQGTQYF. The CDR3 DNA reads TGTGCCAGCAGTCACAGGGACCAGGGTACGCAGTATTTT.

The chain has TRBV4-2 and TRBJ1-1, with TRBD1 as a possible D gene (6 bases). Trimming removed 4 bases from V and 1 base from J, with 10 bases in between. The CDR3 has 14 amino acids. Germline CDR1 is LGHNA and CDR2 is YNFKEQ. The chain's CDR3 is CASSPQGANTEAFF. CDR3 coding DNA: TGTGCCAGCAGCCCACAGGGTGCGAACACTGAAGCTTTCTTT.

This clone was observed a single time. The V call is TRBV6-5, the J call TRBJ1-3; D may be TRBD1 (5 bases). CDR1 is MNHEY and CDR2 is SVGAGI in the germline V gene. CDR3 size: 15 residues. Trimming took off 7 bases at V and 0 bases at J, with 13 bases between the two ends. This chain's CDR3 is CASTLEGSSGNTIYF. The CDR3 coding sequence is TGTGCCAGCACCCTGGAGGGGAGCTCTGGAAACACCATATATTTT.

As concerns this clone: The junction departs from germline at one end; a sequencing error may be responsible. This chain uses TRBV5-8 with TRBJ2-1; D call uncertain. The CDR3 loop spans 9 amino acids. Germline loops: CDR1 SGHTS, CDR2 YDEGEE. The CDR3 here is CASSLDRVF. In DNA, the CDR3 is TGTGCCAGCAGCTTGGATCGAGTCTTC. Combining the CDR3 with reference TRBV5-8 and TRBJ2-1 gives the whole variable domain EAGVTQSPTHLIKTRGQQATLRCSPISGHTSVYWYQQALGLGLQFLLWYDEGEERNRGNFPPRFSGRQFPNYSSELNVNALELEDSALYLCASSLDRVFGPGTRLTVL.

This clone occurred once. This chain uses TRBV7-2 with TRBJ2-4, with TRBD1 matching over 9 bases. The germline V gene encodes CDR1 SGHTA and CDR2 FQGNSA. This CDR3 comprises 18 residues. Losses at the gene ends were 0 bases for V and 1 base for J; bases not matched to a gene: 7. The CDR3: CASSLAHLGQGAKNIQYF. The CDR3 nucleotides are TGTGCCAGCAGCTTAGCCCACCTTGGACAGGGGGCCAAAAACATTCAGTACTTC.

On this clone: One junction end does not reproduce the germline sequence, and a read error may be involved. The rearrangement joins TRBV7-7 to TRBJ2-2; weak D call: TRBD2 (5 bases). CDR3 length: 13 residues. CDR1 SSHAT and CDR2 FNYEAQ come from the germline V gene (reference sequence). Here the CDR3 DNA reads TGTGCTAGCAGTTTCGGGGTCACCGGGGAGCTGTTTTTT. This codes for CASSFGVTGELFF.

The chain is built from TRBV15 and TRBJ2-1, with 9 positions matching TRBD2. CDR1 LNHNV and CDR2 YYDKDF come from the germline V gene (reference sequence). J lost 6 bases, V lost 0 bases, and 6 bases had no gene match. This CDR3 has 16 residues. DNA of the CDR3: TGTGCCACCAGCAGAGAACCAGCGGGGGGCCTCAATGAGCAGTTCTTC. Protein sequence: CATSREPAGGLNEQFF.

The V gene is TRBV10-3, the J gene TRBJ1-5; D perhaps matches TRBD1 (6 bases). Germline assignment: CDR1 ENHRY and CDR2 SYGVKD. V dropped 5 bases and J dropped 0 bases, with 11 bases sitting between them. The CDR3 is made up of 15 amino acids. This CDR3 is CAISQDRDSNQPQHF. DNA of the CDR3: TGTGCCATCAGTCAGGACAGAGATAGCAATCAGCCCCAGCATTTT.

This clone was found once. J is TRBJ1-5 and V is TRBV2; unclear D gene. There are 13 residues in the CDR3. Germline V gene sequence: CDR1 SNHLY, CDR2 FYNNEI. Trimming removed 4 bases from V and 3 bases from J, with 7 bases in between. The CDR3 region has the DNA TGTGCCAGCAGTGGGGAGGACAATCAGCCCCAGCATTTT. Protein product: CASSGEDNQPQHF.

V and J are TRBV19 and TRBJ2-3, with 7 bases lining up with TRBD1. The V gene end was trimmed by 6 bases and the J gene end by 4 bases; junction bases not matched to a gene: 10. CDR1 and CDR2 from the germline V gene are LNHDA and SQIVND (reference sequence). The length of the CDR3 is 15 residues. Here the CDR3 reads CASSLSDRVADTQYF. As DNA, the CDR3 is TGTGCCAGTAGCCTTTCAGACAGGGTCGCAGATACGCAGTATTTT.

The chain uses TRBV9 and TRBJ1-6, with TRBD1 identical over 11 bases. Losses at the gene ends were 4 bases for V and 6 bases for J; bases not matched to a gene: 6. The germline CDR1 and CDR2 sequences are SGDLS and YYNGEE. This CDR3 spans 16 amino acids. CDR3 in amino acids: CASSTGQGAVNSPLHF. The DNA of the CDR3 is TGTGCCAGCAGCACAGGACAGGGGGCGGTTAATTCACCCCTCCACTTT.

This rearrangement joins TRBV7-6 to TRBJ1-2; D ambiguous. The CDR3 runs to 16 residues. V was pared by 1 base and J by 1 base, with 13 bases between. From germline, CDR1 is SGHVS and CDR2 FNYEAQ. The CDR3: CASSLGSTRDNYGYTF. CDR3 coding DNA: TGTGCCAGCAGCTTAGGGTCCACTCGGGATAACTATGGCTACACCTTC.

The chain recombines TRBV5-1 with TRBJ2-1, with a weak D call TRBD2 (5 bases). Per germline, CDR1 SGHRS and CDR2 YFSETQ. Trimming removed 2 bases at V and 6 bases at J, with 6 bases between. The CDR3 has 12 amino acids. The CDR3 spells CASSFAGNEQFF. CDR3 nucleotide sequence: TGCGCCAGCAGCTTTGCGGGCAATGAGCAGTTCTTC.

As DNA, the CDR3 is TGTGCCAGCACCCACATGCCCAATGGAGCTTTCTTT. Encoded protein: CASTHMPNGAFF. The chain recombines TRBV6-6 with TRBJ1-1; D not resolved. The V end was cut by 7 bases, the J end by 10 bases, with 16 bases between. CDR1 MNHNY and CDR2 SVGAGI come from the germline V gene (reference sequence). The CDR3 is 12 amino acids.

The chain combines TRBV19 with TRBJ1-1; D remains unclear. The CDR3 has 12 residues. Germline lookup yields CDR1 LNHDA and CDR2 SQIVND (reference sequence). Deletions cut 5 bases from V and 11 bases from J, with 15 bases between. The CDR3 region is CASSALFNRAFF. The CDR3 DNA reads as TGTGCCAGTAGTGCCCTCTTCAACCGGGCTTTCTTT.

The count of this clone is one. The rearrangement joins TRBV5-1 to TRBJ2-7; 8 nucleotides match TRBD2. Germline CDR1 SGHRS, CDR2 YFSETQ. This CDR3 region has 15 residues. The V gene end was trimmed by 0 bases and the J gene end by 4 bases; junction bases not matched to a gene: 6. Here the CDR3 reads CASSLERGKNYEQYF. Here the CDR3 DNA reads TGCGCCAGCAGCTTGGAGCGGGGGAAAAATTACGAGCAGTACTTC.

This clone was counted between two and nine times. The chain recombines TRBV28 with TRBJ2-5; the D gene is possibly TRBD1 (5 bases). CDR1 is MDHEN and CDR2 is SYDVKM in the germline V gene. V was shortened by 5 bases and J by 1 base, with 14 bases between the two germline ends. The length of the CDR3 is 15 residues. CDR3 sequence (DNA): TGTGCCAGCAGTCCAGGGCGACAGTTCCAAGAGACCCAGTACTTC. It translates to CASSPGRQFQETQYF. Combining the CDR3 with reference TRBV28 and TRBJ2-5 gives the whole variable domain DVKVTQSSRYLVKRTGEKVFLECVQDMDHENMFWYRQDPGLGLRLIYFSYDVKMKEKGDIPEGYSVSREKKERFSLILESASTNQTSMYLCASSPGRQFQETQYFGPGTRLLVL.

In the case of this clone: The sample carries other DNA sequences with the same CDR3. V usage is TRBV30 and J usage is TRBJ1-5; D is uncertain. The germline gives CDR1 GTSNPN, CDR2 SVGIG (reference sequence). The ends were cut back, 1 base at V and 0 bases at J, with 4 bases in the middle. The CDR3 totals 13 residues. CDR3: CAWSAGSNQPQHF. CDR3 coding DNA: TGTGCCTGGAGTGCAGGTAGCAATCAGCCCCAGCATTTT.

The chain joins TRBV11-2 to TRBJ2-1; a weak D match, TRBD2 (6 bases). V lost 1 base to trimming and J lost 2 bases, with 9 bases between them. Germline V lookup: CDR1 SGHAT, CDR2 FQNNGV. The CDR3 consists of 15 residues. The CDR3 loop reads CASSLGLAAYNEQFF. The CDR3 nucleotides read TGTGCCAGCAGCTTAGGATTAGCGGCCTACAATGAGCAGTTCTTC.

This CDR3 reads CASSQGRPGLAGGISREQYF. The CDR3 coding sequence is TGTGCCAGCAGCCAAGGAAGGCCGGGACTAGCGGGGGGAATCTCGCGGGAGCAGTACTTC. The chain uses TRBV3-1 (or the pseudogene TRBV3-2) and TRBJ2-7; 15 nucleotides line up with TRBD2. The CDR3 is 20 amino acids. With 1 base clipped from V and 7 bases from J, the junction kept 17 bases outside the gene matches. CDR1 and CDR2 from the germline V gene are LGHDT and YNNKEL (reference sequence).

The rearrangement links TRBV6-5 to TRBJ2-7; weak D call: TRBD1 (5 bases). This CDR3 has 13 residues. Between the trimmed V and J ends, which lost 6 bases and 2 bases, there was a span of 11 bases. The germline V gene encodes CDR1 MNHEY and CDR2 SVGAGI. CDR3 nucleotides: TGTGCCAGCAGGGGGCCACCCCCCTACGAGCAGTACTTC. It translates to CASRGPPPYEQYF.

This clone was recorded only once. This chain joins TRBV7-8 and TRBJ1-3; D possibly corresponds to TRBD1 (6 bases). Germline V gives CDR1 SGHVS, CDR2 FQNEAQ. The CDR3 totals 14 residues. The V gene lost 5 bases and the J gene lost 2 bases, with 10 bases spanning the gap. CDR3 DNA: TGTGCCAGCAGCCCACAGGGAGCTGGAAACACCATATATTTT. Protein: CASSPQGAGNTIYF.